Sequencing of this TCR beta chain was carried out in a study of T cells in tuberculosis. Profiled with immunoSEQ multiplex PCR; TCRdb holds only in-frame clones, not every one. The sample carries more than 35,000 clones, about 96% recorded once. Germline V lookup: CDR1 MGHDK, CDR2 SYGVNS. Trimming removed 1 base at V and 7 bases at J, with 4 bases between. The CDR3 contains 11 residues. The sample was PBMCs. This TCR was recovered from a donor aged 10-29 years with latent tuberculosis or without tuberculosis infection. The genes are TRBV25-1 and TRBJ1-2; no clear D gene. The CDR3 coding sequence is TGTGCCAGCAGTGAATCGAGTGGCTACACCTTC. Amino acids: CASSESSGYTF.